A selection of T cell receptor beta chains follows, all from one sample in a study of T cell repertoires in cytomegalovirus infection. TCRdb used MiXCR to reprocess the reads, holding one entry per CDR3 protein. The data show a few hundred thousand distinct CDR3 sequences, roughly 13% seen once. Sequencing was carried out using PBMCs. Receptors originate from a human donor in good health (CMV status not recorded). Some clones in this sample may be carry-over from other donors' samples. The CDR3 runs from the conserved cysteine through the conserved F or W. The order of the fields is D gene, V gene, J gene, clone size, CDR3 protein, CDR3 DNA. D genes are given only for firm matches. Part of the rows lack a size; the others show once, few, many or a class for expanded clones.

.	TRBV6-1	TRBJ2-1	many	CASSEIRVVWLSEQFF	TGTGCCAGCAGTGAAATTAGGGTCGTTTGGTTAAGTGAGCAGTTCTTC
.	TRBV7-8	TRBJ2-1	many	CASSAGQLYNEQFF	TGTGCCAGCAGCGCGGGACAGCTATACAATGAGCAGTTCTTC
.	TRBV7-6	TRBJ1-2	.	CASSLERTYDYTF	TGTGCCAGCAGCTTAGAGAGAACCTATGACTACACCTTC
TRBD1	TRBV7-9	TRBJ2-1	few	CASSLDRGNSYNEQFF	TGTGCCAGCAGCTTAGACAGGGGAAACTCCTACAATGAGCAGTTCTTC
TRBD2	TRBV4-3	TRBJ2-2	few	CASSPRTSGTAGELFF	TGCGCCAGCAGCCCACGGACTAGCGGGACTGCCGGGGAGCTGTTTTTT
.	TRBV28	TRBJ2-6	.	CASRLGGYSGANVLTF	TGTGCCAGCAGGCTTGGGGGGTACTCTGGGGCCAACGTCCTGACTTTC
.	TRBV29-1	TRBJ2-6	few	CSVDGETRSGANVLTF	TGCAGCGTTGATGGGGAAACCCGCTCTGGGGCCAACGTCCTGACTTTC
.	TRBV20-1	TRBJ2-1	few	CSARGSKGYNEQFF	TGCAGTGCCAGAGGGAGTAAGGGTTACAATGAGCAGTTCTTC
TRBD1	TRBV28	TRBJ2-3	.	CASSLNTGTGRTDTQYF	TGTGCCAGCAGTTTAAACACCGGGACAGGGAGAACAGATACGCAGTATTTT
TRBD2	TRBV20-1	TRBJ2-7	.	CSARGGGSSHEQYF	TGCAGTGCTAGAGGGGGCGGGAGCAGCCACGAGCAGTACTTC
TRBD2	TRBV29-1	TRBJ2-3	.	CSVEGLAGVPDTQYF	TGCAGCGTGGAGGGACTAGCGGGAGTCCCCGATACGCAGTATTTT
.	TRBV6-2/TRBV6-3	TRBJ2-1	.	CASSYNSGNEQFF	TGTGCCAGCAGTTATAACTCCGGAAATGAGCAGTTCTTC
.	TRBV10-3	TRBJ1-1	few	CAISGRGGTGGNTEAFF	TGTGCCATCAGTGGCCGCGGGGGCACGGGCGGGAACACTGAAGCTTTCTTT
TRBD1	TRBV6-6	TRBJ2-6	few	CASRKQGFSGANVLTF	TGTGCCAGCAGGAAACAGGGGTTCTCTGGGGCCAACGTCCTGACTTTC
TRBD2	TRBV7-8	TRBJ2-1	many	CASSPRGGVNNEQFF	TGTGCCAGCAGCCCCCGGGGGGGGGTGAACAATGAGCAGTTCTTC
.	TRBV29-1	TRBJ1-1	.	CSVPRQSNTEAFF	TGCAGCGTTCCCCGGCAGAGCAACACTGAAGCTTTCTTT
.	TRBV29-1	TRBJ2-3	.	CSVADQYF	TGCAGCGTTGCCGATCAGTATTTT
TRBD2	TRBV20-1	TRBJ2-3	once	CSAGPGLATDTQYF	TGCAGTGCTGGACCGGGACTAGCCACAGATACGCAGTATTTT
TRBD2	TRBV28	TRBJ2-1	.	CASATAGRGYNEQFF	TGTGCCAGCGCGACAGCGGGGAGAGGCTACAATGAGCAGTTCTTC
.	TRBV7-2	TRBJ2-7	many	CASSLTGPSEQYF	TGTGCCAGCAGCTTAACAGGGCCAAGCGAGCAGTACTTC
TRBD1	TRBV2	TRBJ2-1	many	CASSEALRQGSDNEQFF	TGTGCCAGCAGTGAAGCGCTTCGACAGGGTAGCGACAATGAGCAGTTCTTC
TRBD2	TRBV7-2	TRBJ2-1	many	CASSLRGRATYNEQFF	TGTGCCAGCAGCTTGCGCGGGAGGGCCACCTACAATGAGCAGTTCTTC
.	TRBV5-4	TRBJ2-5	many	CASSQDSQRPQYF	TGTGCCAGCAGCCAGGACAGCCAAAGGCCCCAGTACTTC
.	TRBV2	TRBJ2-1	many	CASSERQANEQFF	TGTGCCAGCAGCGAGAGACAGGCCAATGAGCAGTTCTTC
.	TRBV19	TRBJ2-3	few	CASGGLSLDTQYF	TGTGCCAGTGGAGGCCTTAGCCTGGATACGCAGTATTTT
.	TRBV19	TRBJ2-7	few	CASSKSYRAATYEQYF	TGTGCCAGTAGTAAAAGCTACAGGGCCGCAACCTACGAGCAGTACTTC
TRBD1	TRBV10-3	TRBJ1-6	.	CAISESPLGQGAHSPLHF	TGTGCCATCAGTGAATCGCCCCTGGGGCAGGGGGCGCATTCACCCCTCCACTTT
.	TRBV7-2	TRBJ1-2	.	CASGPGGYGYTF	TGTGCCAGCGGCCCTGGGGGTTACGGCTACACCTTC
TRBD1	TRBV6-8	TRBJ1-1	.	CASRHRDRGSGTEAFF	TGTGCCAGCAGACACCGGGACAGGGGGTCGGGCACTGAAGCTTTCTTT
.	TRBV19	TRBJ2-1	few	CASSIAAAPHNEQFF	TGTGCCAGTAGTATAGCAGCGGCCCCCCACAATGAGCAGTTCTTC
TRBD2	TRBV28	TRBJ2-3	many	CASSQPGRGSDTQYF	TGTGCCAGCAGCCAACCCGGGAGGGGGTCAGATACGCAGTATTTT
TRBD2	TRBV7-2	TRBJ2-3	many	CASSLALGRDTQYF	TGTGCCAGCAGCTTAGCACTCGGGAGGGATACGCAGTATTTT
.	TRBV7-3	TRBJ2-5	few	CASSLGRGGGTQYF	TGTGCCAGCAGCTTGGGCAGGGGAGGTGGGACCCAGTACTTC
.	TRBV19	TRBJ2-3	few	CASRAEAREVRNTQYF	TGTGCCAGTAGGGCGGAGGCCCGAGAAGTGAGAAATACGCAGTATTTT
.	TRBV19	TRBJ1-4	.	CASGTLAEKLFF	TGTGCCAGTGGGACCCTCGCGGAAAAACTGTTTTTT
.	TRBV29-1	TRBJ2-5	.	CSVDKAETQYF	TGCAGCGTTGATAAAGCGGAGACCCAGTACTTC